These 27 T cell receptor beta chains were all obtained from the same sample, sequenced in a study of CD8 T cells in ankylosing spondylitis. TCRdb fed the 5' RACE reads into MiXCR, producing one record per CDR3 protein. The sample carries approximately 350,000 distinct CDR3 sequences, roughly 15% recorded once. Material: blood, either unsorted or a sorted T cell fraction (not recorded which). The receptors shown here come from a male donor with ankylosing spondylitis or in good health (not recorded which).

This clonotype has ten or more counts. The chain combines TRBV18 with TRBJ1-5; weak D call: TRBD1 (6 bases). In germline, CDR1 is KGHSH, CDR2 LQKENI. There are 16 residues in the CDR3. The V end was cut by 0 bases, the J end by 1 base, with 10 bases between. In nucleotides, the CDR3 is TGTGCCAGCTCACCACCGAGGGGGTTAAGCAATCAGCCCCAGCATTTT. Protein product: CASSPPRGLSNQPQHF.

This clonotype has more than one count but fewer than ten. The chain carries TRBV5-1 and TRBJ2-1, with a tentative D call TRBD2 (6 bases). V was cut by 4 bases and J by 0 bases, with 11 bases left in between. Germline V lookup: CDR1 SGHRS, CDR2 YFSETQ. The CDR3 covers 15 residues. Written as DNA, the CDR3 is TGCGCCAGCAGCGATGCGGGGCTCTCCTACAATGAGCAGTTCTTC. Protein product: CASSDAGLSYNEQFF.

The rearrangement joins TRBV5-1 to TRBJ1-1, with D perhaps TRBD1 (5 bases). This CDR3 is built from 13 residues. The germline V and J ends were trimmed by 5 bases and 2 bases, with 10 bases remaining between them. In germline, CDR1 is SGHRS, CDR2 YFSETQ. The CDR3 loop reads CASRGLSNTEAFF. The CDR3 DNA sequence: TGCGCCAGCAGGGGACTGTCCAACACTGAAGCTTTCTTT.

The CDR3 sequence is CASRRTGPTNEKLFF. CDR3 sequence (DNA): TGTGCCAGCAGACGGACAGGGCCAACTAATGAAAAACTGTTTTTT. V gene TRBV7-9 combines with J gene TRBJ1-4, with TRBD1 matching 8 bases. The CDR3 is 15 residues long. Germline values: CDR1 SEHNR, CDR2 FQNEAQ (reference sequence). The V segment lost 6 bases and the J segment 0 bases; nucleotides outside the gene matches: 3. The full variable domain, rest sourced from reference TRBV7-9 and TRBJ1-4, is DTGVSQNPRHKITKRGQNVTFRCDPISEHNRLYWYRQTLGQGPEFLTYFQNEAQLEKSRLLSDRFSAERPKGSFSTLEIQRTEQGDSAMYLCASRRTGPTNEKLFFGSGTQLSVL.

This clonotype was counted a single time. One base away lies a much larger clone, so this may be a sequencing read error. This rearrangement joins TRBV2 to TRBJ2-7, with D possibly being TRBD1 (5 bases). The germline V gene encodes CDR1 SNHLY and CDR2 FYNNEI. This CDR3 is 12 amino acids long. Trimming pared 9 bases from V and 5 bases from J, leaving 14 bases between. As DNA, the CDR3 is TGTGCCAGAAGGGGATCCTGGGACGAGCAGTACTTC. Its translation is CARRGSWDEQYF.

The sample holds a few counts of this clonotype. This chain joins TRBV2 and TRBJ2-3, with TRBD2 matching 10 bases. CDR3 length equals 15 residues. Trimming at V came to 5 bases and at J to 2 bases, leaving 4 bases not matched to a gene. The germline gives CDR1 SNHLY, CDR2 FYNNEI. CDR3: CASSSSGGVTDTQYF. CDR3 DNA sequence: TGTGCCAGCAGTTCGAGCGGGGGGGTCACAGATACGCAGTATTTT.

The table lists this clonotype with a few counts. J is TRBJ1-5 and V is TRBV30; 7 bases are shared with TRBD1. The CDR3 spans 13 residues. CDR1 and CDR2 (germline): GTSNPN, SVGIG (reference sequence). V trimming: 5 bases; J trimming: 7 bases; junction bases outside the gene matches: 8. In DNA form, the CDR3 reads TGTGCCTGGTCAACAGGGGACCAACAGCCCCAGCATTTT. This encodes CAWSTGDQQPQHF.

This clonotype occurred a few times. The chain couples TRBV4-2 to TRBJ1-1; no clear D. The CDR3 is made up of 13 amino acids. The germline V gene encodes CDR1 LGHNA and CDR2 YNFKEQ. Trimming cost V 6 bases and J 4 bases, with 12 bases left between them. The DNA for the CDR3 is TGTGCCAGCAGGGCCGGGAGTAGCACTGAAGCTTTCTTT. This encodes CASRAGSSTEAFF.

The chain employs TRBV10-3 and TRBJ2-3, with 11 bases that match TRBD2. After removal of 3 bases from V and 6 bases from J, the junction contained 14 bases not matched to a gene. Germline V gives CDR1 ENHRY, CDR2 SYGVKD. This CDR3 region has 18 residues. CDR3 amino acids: CAISDLAGGPVPPDTQYF. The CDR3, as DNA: TGTGCCATCAGTGACTTAGCGGGGGGGCCAGTCCCGCCTGATACGCAGTATTTT.

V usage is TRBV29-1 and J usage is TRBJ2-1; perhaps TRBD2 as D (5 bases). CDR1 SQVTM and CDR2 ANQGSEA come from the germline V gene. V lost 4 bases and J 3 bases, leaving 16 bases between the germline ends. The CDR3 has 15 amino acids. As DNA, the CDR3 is TGCAGCGTTGGGAGGCGACCCCCCCTCTACAATGAGCAGTTCTTC. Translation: CSVGRRPPLYNEQFF.

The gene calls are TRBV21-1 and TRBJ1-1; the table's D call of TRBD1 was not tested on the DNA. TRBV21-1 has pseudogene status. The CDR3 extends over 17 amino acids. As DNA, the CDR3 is TGTGCCAGCAGCACTACCTGGACAGGTTCTCGGAACACTGAAGCTTTCTTT. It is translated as CASSTTWTGSRNTEAFF.

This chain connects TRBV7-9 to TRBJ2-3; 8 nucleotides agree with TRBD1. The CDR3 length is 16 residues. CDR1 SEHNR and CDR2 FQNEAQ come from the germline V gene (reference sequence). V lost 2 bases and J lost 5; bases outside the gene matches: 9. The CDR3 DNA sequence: TGTGCCAGCAGCTTACGGCAGGGGGCGAGGAGAGATACGCAGTATTTT. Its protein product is CASSLRQGARRDTQYF.

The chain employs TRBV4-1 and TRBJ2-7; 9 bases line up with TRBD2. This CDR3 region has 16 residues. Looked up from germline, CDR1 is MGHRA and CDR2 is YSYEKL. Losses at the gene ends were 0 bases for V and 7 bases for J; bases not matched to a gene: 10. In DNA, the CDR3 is TGCGCCAGCAGCCAAGATCGGGCGGGAGGGCCTTGGGAGCAGTACTTC. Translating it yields CASSQDRAGGPWEQYF.

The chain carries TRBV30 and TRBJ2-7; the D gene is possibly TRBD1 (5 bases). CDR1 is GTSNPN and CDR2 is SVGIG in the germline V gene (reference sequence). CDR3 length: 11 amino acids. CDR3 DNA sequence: TGTGATAGGGGCTCTACCTACGAGCAGTACTTC. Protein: CDRGSTYEQYF.

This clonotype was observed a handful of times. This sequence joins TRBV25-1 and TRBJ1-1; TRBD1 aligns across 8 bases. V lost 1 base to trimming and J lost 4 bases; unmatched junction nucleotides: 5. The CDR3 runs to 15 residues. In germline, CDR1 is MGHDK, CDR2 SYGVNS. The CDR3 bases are TGTGCCAGCAGTGAATTGGACAGGGAGGGCACTGAAGCTTTCTTT. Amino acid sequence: CASSELDREGTEAFF.

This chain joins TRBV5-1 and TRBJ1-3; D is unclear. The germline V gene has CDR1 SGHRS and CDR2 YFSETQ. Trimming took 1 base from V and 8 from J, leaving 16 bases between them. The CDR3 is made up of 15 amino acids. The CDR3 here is CASSLTSTPRDTIYF. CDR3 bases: TGCGCCAGCAGCTTGACCTCGACCCCTAGGGACACCATATATTTT.

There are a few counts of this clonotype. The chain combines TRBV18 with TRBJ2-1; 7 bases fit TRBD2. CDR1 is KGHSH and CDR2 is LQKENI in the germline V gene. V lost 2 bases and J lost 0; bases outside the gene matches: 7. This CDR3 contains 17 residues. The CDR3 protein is CASSPASLAVSYNEQFF. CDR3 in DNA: TGTGCCAGCTCACCAGCTTCTCTAGCGGTCTCCTACAATGAGCAGTTCTTC.

This chain's CDR3 is CASTGGGDTGELFF. The CDR3, as DNA: TGTGCCAGCACCGGGGGGGGCGACACCGGGGAGCTGTTTTTT. The chain couples TRBV12-3 or TRBV12-4 to TRBJ2-2; 8 nucleotides align to TRBD2. With 7 bases clipped from V and 3 bases from J, the junction kept 4 bases outside the gene matches. The CDR3 is made up of 14 amino acids.

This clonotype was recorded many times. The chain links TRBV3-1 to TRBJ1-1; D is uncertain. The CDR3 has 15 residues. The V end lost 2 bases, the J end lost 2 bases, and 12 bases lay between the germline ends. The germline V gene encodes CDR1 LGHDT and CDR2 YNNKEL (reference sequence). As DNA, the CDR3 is TGTGCCAGCAGCCAAACCGGGAGGCCAAACACTGAAGCTTTCTTT. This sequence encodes CASSQTGRPNTEAFF.

The CDR3 here is CASGRLAGAETQYF. CDR3 in DNA: TGTGCTAGTGGTAGACTAGCGGGAGCAGAGACCCAGTACTTC. The V call is TRBV12-5, the J call TRBJ2-5, with TRBD2 matching over 12 bases. Losses at the gene ends were 5 bases for V and 4 bases for J; bases not matched to a gene: 2. This CDR3 has 14 residues. Germline CDR1 is LGHNT and CDR2 is FRNRAP. Drawing the rest from reference TRBV12-5 and TRBJ2-5, the complete variable domain is DARVTQTPRHKVTEMGQEVTMRCQPILGHNTVFWYRQTMMQGLELLAYFRNRAPLDDSGMPKDRFSAEMPDATLATLKIQPSEPRDSAVYFCASGRLAGAETQYFGPGTRLLVL.

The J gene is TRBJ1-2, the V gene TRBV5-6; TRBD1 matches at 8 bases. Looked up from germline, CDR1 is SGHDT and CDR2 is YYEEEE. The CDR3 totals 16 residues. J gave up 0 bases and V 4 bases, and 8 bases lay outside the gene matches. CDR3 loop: CASSPGTGKANYGYTF. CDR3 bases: TGTGCCAGCAGCCCGGGGACAGGCAAAGCTAACTATGGCTACACCTTC. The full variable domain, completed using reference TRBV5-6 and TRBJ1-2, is DAGVTQSPTHLIKTRGQQVTLRCSPKSGHDTVSWYQQALGQGPQFIFQYYEEEERQRGNFPDRFSGHQFPNYSSELNVNALLLGDSALYLCASSPGTGKANYGYTFGSGTRLTVV.

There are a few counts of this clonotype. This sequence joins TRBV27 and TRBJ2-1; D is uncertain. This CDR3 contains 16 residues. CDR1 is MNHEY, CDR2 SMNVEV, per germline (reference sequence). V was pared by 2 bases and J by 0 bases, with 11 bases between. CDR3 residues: CASSLRRSSSYNEQFF. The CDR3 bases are TGTGCCAGCAGTTTACGGCGGTCCAGCTCCTACAATGAGCAGTTCTTC.

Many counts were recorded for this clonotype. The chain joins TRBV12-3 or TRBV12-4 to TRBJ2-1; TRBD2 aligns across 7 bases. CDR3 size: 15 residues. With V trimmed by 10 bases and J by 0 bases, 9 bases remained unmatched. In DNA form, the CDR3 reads TGTGCCACCCGGGGAGGGACCAGCTCCTACAATGAGCAGTTCTTC. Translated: CATRGGTSSYNEQFF.

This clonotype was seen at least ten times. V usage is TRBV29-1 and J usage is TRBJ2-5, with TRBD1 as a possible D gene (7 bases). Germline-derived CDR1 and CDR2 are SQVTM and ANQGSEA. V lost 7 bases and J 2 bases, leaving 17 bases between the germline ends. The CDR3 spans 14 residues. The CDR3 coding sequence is TGCAGCGCCGGCGGAGGGGGCATTCAAGAGACCCAGTACTTC. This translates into CSAGGGGIQETQYF.

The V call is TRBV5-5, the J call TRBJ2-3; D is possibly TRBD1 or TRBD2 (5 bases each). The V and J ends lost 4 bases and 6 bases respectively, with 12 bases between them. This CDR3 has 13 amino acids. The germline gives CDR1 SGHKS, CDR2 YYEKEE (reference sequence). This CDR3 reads CASSARGADTQYF. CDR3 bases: TGTGCCAGCAGCGCTCGAGGGGCTGATACGCAGTATTTT.

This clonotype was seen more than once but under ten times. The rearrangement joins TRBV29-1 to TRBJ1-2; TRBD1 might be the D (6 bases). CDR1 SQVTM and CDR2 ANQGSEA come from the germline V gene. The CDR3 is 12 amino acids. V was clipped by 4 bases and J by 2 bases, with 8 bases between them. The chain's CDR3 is CSVVGQNYGYTF. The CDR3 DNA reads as TGCAGCGTTGTAGGACAGAACTATGGCTACACCTTC.

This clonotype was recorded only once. CDR3 in DNA: TGTGCCATCAGCCCCGGACTCGGCACAGATACGCAGTATTTT. It translates to CAISPGLGTDTQYF. This chain connects TRBV5-3 to TRBJ2-3, with D possibly matching TRBD2 (5 bases). TRBV5-3 is noted as an ORF with a role that remains uncertain. V was cut by 9 bases and J by 1 base, with 15 bases left in between. CDR3 length equals 14 residues.